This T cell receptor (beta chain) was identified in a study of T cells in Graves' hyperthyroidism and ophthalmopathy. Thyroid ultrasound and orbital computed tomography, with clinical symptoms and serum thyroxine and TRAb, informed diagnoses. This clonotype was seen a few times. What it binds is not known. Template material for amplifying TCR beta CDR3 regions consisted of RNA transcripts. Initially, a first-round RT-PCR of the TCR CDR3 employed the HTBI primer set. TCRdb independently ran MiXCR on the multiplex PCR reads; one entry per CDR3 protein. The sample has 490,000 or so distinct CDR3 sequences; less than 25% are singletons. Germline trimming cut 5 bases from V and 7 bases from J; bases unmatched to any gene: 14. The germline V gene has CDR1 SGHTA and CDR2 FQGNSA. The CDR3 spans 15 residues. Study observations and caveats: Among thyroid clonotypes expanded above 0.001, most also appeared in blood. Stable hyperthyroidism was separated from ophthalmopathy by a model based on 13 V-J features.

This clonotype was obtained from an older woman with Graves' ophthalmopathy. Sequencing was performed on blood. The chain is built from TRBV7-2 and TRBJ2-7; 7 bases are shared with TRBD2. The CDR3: CASSPQAGVVFEQYF. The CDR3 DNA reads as TGTGCCAGCAGCCCCCAGGCGGGAGTGGTCTTTGAGCAGTACTTC.